The 25 T cell receptor beta chains given below trace back to one sample, sequenced in a study of blood T cells in healthy people across ages. The second PCR ran about 6 to 11 cycles with a sample-barcoded 5' primer and J-beta primers. One entry per CDR3 protein, called by TCRdb with MiXCR from the 5' RACE reads. The repertoire consists of under 2,000,000 distinct CDR3 sequences, with about 49% occurring once and the leading ten covering about 2.1%. The sample comprised blood. Receptors originate from a woman between 40 and 55 years old in good health.

A few counts support this clonotype. This chain connects TRBV9 to TRBJ2-5, with no clear D. V shed 3 bases and J shed 4 bases, with 10 bases lying between them. CDR3 size: 13 residues. From germline, CDR1 is SGDLS and CDR2 YYNGEE. Here the CDR3 reads CASSAQPIETQYF. CDR3 nucleotide sequence: TGTGCCAGCAGCGCCCAACCAATAGAGACCCAGTACTTC.

The rearrangement uses TRBV29-1 and TRBJ2-3; D ambiguous. With 6 bases removed from V and 0 bases from J, the gap between germline ends came to 13 bases. Germline CDR1 SQVTM, CDR2 ANQGSEA. CDR3 length equals 14 residues. The CDR3 nucleotides read TGCAGCGTCATTGGCGGTGCTAGCACAGATACGCAGTATTTT. Protein product: CSVIGGASTDTQYF.

The genes are TRBV29-1 and TRBJ2-1; 8 nucleotides match TRBD1. Germline V lookup: CDR1 SQVTM, CDR2 ANQGSEA. Trimming removed 4 bases from V and 4 bases from J; junction bases left unmatched: 12. CDR3 size: 16 residues. The CDR3: CSVGGGTGERYNEQFF. The DNA for the CDR3 is TGCAGCGTTGGGGGTGGGACAGGTGAAAGATACAATGAGCAGTTCTTC.

The chain uses TRBV5-1 and TRBJ1-5; a weak D match, TRBD1 (6 bases). V dropped 0 bases and J dropped 0 bases, with 10 bases sitting between them. Germline loops: CDR1 SGHRS, CDR2 YFSETQ. CDR3 size: 16 residues. CDR3 coding DNA: TGCGCCAGCAGCTTGGGGCAGGGGAATAGCAATCAGCCCCAGCATTTT. It is translated as CASSLGQGNSNQPQHF.

This rearrangement joins TRBV12-3 or TRBV12-4 to TRBJ1-2; D not certain. The CDR3 is 14 amino acids. Between the trimmed V and J ends, which lost 4 bases and 5 bases, there was a span of 14 bases. The CDR3 DNA sequence: TGTGCCAGCAGTTCTCGACCACGTCAATATGGCTACACCTTC. Encoded protein: CASSSRPRQYGYTF.

The rearrangement uses TRBV20-1 and TRBJ1-2; D may be TRBD1 (6 bases). The CDR3 consists of 13 residues. Germline lookup yields CDR1 DFQATT and CDR2 SNEGSKA (reference sequence). Trimming cost V 3 bases and J 4 bases, with 12 bases left between them. CDR3 sequence reads: CSASLGGSYGYTF. DNA of the CDR3: TGCAGTGCTAGTCTCGGGGGCAGCTATGGCTACACCTTC.

The rearrangement joins TRBV4-1 to TRBJ2-5; tentatively, D is TRBD1 (5 bases). Germline V gene sequence: CDR1 MGHRA, CDR2 YSYEKL. The CDR3 sequence is 14 residues long. V gave up 4 bases and J gave up 9 bases, with 18 bases separating them. The chain's CDR3 is CASSPRTPDGAQYF. In DNA form, the CDR3 reads TGCGCCAGCAGCCCAAGGACACCCGATGGGGCCCAGTACTTC.

This chain uses TRBV2 with TRBJ2-7; tentative D call: TRBD2 (6 bases). The closer fit of TRBJ2-5 to the DNA end suggests the J call may be wrong. Germline V gene sequence: CDR1 SNHLY, CDR2 FYNNEI. This CDR3 region has 13 residues. The CDR3 sequence is CASGGQGVETQYF. Written as DNA, the CDR3 is TGTGCCAGCGGAGGGCAGGGTGTGGAGACCCAGTACTTC.

The gene calls are TRBV4-3 and TRBJ2-5; 10 bases fit TRBD2. V gave up 1 base and J gave up 5 bases; unmatched junction bases: 4. The CDR3 has 15 residues. CDR1 is LGHNA, CDR2 YSLEER, per germline. This CDR3 reads CASSQAVAGGETQYF. CDR3 DNA: TGCGCCAGCAGCCAAGCGGTAGCGGGGGGCGAGACCCAGTACTTC.

The chain is built from TRBV6-5 and TRBJ2-3, with 7 bases lining up with TRBD2. CDR1 and CDR2 (germline): MNHEY, SVGAGI. V trimming: 6 bases; J trimming: 8 bases; junction bases outside the gene matches: 5. The CDR3 length is 12 residues. CDR3: CASRAPGGTQYF. The DNA of the CDR3 is TGTGCCAGCAGAGCCCCGGGAGGTACGCAGTATTTT.

This clonotype occurred a few times. The chain couples TRBV5-1 to TRBJ2-1, with 10 positions matching TRBD2. V shed 0 bases and J 4 bases; nucleotides not matched to a gene: 7. The CDR3 covers 17 residues. Germline CDR1 SGHRS, CDR2 YFSETQ. In nucleotides, the CDR3 is TGCGCCAGCAGCTTGGCTAGCGGGGGTAGCTTATACAATGAGCAGTTCTTC. It encodes CASSLASGGSLYNEQFF.

The rearrangement uses TRBV20-1 and TRBJ2-1; D is undetermined. CDR3 length: 15 amino acids. Trimming removed 1 base from V and 4 bases from J, with 14 bases in between. CDR1 is DFQATT and CDR2 is SNEGSKA in the germline V gene (reference sequence). The CDR3 spells CSARGDLMAYNEQFF. Written as DNA, the CDR3 is TGCAGTGCTAGAGGAGACCTGATGGCGTACAATGAGCAGTTCTTC.

The V gene is TRBV27, the J gene TRBJ2-5, with 7 bases fitting TRBD1. V was clipped by 7 bases and J by 2 bases; unmatched bases: 7. Germline CDR1 MNHEY, CDR2 SMNVEV (reference sequence). The length of the CDR3 is 14 residues. The CDR3: CASKRTGMQETQYF. CDR3 DNA sequence: TGTGCCAGCAAACGGACAGGTATGCAAGAGACCCAGTACTTC.

This clonotype was counted only a few times. The chain couples TRBV7-2 to TRBJ2-7; D is possibly TRBD2 (7 bases). Germline V gives CDR1 SGHTA, CDR2 FQGNSA. The CDR3 has 16 residues. Trimming shortened V by 0 bases and J by 0 bases, and 12 bases separated the two germline ends. The CDR3 sequence is CASSLASRGASYEQYF. DNA of the CDR3: TGTGCCAGCAGCTTAGCGAGTCGGGGGGCCTCCTACGAGCAGTACTTC.

The chain joins TRBV3-1 to TRBJ2-5; 8 bases align to TRBD2. The CDR3 is 17 amino acids. The V gene's germline CDR1 is LGHDT and CDR2 YNNKEL (reference sequence). J lost 1 base, V lost 3 bases, and 10 bases had no gene match. The CDR3 region is CASSQRRSGTSQETQYF. In DNA form, the CDR3 reads TGTGCCAGCAGCCAGAGGCGTAGCGGGACTTCCCAAGAGACCCAGTACTTC.

The rearrangement links TRBV7-9 to TRBJ2-3; TRBD1 aligns across 10 bases. J was trimmed by 1 base and V by 5 bases; bases with no gene match: 6. The length of the CDR3 is 16 residues. Germline-derived CDR1 and CDR2 are SEHNR and FQNEAQ (reference sequence). CDR3 sequence reads: CASSAGGTGGTDTQYF. CDR3 DNA sequence: TGTGCCAGCAGCGCCGGGGGGACAGGGGGCACAGATACGCAGTATTTT. Supplemented by reference TRBV7-9 and TRBJ2-3, the full variable domain reads DTGVSQNPRHKITKRGQNVTFRCDPISEHNRLYWYRQTLGQGPEFLTYFQNEAQLEKSRLLSDRFSAERPKGSFSTLEIQRTEQGDSAMYLCASSAGGTGGTDTQYFGPGTRLTVL.

Remarks on this clonotype: One end of the junction is discordant with germline, which a read error may explain. The CDR3 region has the DNA TGTGCCAGCAGCTTGAGGATGAGCACTGTAGCTTTCTTT. It encodes CASSLRMSTVAFF. J is TRBJ1-1 and V is TRBV7-9; D not resolved. Germline CDR1 and CDR2: SEHNR and FQNEAQ (reference sequence). The CDR3 covers 13 residues. Drawing the rest from reference TRBV7-9 and TRBJ1-1, the complete variable domain is DTGVSQNPRHKITKRGQNVTFRCDPISEHNRLYWYRQTLGQGPEFLTYFQNEAQLEKSRLLSDRFSAERPKGSFSTLEIQRTEQGDSAMYLCASSLRMSTVAFFGQGTRLTVV.

This clonotype appeared a few times. CDR3 loop: CASSPTGRVTDTQYF. Written as DNA, the CDR3 is TGTGCCAGCAGCCCGACAGGTCGGGTCACAGATACGCAGTATTTT. The chain combines TRBV6-1 with TRBJ2-3; the D gene is possibly TRBD1 (6 bases). This CDR3 region has 15 residues. CDR1 is MNHNS and CDR2 is SASEGT in the germline V gene. With 6 bases removed from V and 2 bases from J, the gap between germline ends came to 15 bases.

The chain links TRBV6-2 or TRBV6-3 to TRBJ1-1, with no clear D. V lost 2 bases to trimming and J lost 4 bases, with 8 bases between them. This CDR3 is 13 amino acids long. CDR1 MNHEY and CDR2 SVGEGT come from the germline V gene. The CDR3 sequence: CASSYGEATEAFF. Written as DNA, the CDR3 is TGTGCCAGCAGTTACGGAGAGGCCACTGAAGCTTTCTTT.

The chain uses TRBV6-1 and TRBJ2-6, with 9 bases fitting TRBD1. With 5 bases clipped from V and 0 bases from J, the junction kept 5 bases outside the gene matches. The CDR3 sequence is 17 residues long. The germline CDR1 and CDR2 sequences are MNHNS and SASEGT. The CDR3 sequence is CASSTQGAPSGANVLTF. As DNA, the CDR3 is TGTGCCAGCAGTACACAGGGGGCGCCCTCTGGGGCCAACGTCCTGACTTTC.

The chain carries TRBV12-1 and TRBJ2-7; the D call in the table, TRBD1, was not verified against the DNA. TRBV12-1 is listed as a pseudogene. The CDR3 totals 15 residues. The CDR3 is CASSTGQGKGYEQYF. Here the CDR3 DNA reads TGTGCCAGCAGCACCGGACAGGGAAAGGGCTACGAGCAGTACTTC.

Comment on this clonotype: A junction boundary mismatches the germline segment, possibly from a read error. The CDR3 is CAGSLSGGSAYEQYF. CDR3 in DNA: TGTGCCGGCAGCTTATCAGGGGGCTCCGCTTACGAGCAGTACTTC. The chain employs TRBV7-2 and TRBJ2-5; 8 positions agree with TRBD1. The closer fit of TRBJ2-7 to the DNA end suggests the J call may be wrong. The CDR3 consists of 15 residues. Germline V gene lookup returns CDR1 SGHTA and CDR2 FQGNSA.

The chain has TRBV20-1 and TRBJ2-7; D gene ambiguous. The CDR3 has 14 residues. The germline V gene has CDR1 DFQATT and CDR2 SNEGSKA (reference sequence). V shed 1 base and J shed 3 bases, with 13 bases lying between them. In DNA form, the CDR3 reads TGCAGTGCTAGAGGCACACAACAACACTACGAGCAGTACTTC. It is translated as CSARGTQQHYEQYF.

The chain combines TRBV7-8 with TRBJ2-3; TRBD1 or TRBD2 may be the D gene (7 bases each). The CDR3 is 17 residues long. The germline V and J ends were trimmed by 6 bases and 3 bases, with 22 bases remaining between them. Per the germline V gene, CDR1 is SGHVS and CDR2 is FQNEAQ. CDR3 nucleotide sequence: TGTGCCAGCAGTCCAGGGGGGGGGGACCCGGATACAGATACGCAGTATTTT. It encodes CASSPGGGDPDTDTQYF.

The chain couples TRBV14 to TRBJ2-1; 8 nucleotides line up with TRBD2. Germline V lookup: CDR1 SGHDN, CDR2 FVKESK. The V gene end was trimmed by 2 bases and the J gene end by 9 bases; junction bases not matched to a gene: 6. The CDR3 is made up of 14 amino acids. The CDR3 loop reads CASSQKIAGSEQFF. The CDR3 nucleotides are TGTGCCAGCAGCCAAAAGATAGCGGGGAGTGAGCAGTTCTTC.